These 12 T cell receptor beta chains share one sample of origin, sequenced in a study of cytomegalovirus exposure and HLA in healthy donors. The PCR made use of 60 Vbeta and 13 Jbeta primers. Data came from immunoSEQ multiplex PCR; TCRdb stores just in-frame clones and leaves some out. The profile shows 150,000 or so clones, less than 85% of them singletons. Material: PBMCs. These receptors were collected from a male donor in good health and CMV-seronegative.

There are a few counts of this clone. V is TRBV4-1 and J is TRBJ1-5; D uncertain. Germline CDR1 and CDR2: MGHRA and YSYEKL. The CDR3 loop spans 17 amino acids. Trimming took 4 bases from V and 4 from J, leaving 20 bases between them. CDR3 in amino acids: CASSPTRTTNVNQPQHF. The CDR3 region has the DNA TGCGCCAGCAGCCCCACCCGCACAACAAACGTTAATCAGCCCCAGCATTTT.

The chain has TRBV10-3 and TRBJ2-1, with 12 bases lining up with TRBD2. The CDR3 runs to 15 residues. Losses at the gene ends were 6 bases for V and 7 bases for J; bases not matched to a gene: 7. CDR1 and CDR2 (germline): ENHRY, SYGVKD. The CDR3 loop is CAISPGGLAGNEQFF. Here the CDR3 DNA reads TGTGCCATCAGCCCCGGCGGACTAGCGGGAAATGAGCAGTTCTTC.

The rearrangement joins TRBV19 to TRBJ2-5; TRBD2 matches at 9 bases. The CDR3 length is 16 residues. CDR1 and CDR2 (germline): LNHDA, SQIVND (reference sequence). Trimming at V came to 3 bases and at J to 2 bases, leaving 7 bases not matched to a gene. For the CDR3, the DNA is TGTGCCAGTAGTATGAATAGCGGGGGACTTCAAGAGACCCAGTACTTC. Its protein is CASSMNSGGLQETQYF.

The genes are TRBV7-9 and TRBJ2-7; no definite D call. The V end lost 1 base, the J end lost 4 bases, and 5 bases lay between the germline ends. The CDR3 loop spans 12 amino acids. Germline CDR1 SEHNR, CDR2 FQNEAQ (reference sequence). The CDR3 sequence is CASSLESYEQYF. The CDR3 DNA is TGTGCCAGCAGCTTAGAGAGTTACGAGCAGTACTTC. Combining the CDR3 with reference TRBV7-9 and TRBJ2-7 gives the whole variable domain DTGVSQNPRHKITKRGQNVTFRCDPISEHNRLYWYRQTLGQGPEFLTYFQNEAQLEKSRLLSDRFSAERPKGSFSTLEIQRTEQGDSAMYLCASSLESYEQYFGPGTRLTVT.

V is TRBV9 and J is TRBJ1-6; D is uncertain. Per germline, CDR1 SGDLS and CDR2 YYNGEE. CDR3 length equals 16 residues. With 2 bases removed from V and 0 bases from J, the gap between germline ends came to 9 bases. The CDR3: CASSVTRSSYNSPLHF. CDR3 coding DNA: TGTGCCAGCAGCGTGACGCGGAGCTCCTATAATTCACCCCTCCACTTT.

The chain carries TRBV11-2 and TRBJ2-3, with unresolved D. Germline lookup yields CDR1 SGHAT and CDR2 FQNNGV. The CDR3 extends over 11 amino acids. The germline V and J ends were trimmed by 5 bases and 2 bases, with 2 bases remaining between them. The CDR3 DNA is TGTGCCAGCAGCCACACAGATACGCAGTATTTT. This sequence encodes CASSHTDTQYF.

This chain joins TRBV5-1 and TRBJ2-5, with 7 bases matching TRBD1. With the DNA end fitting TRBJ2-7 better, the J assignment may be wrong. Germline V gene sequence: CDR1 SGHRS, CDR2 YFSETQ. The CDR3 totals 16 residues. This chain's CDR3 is CASTRMHGQEIYEQYF. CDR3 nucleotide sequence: TGCGCCAGCACTCGAATGCATGGACAGGAGATCTACGAGCAGTACTTC.

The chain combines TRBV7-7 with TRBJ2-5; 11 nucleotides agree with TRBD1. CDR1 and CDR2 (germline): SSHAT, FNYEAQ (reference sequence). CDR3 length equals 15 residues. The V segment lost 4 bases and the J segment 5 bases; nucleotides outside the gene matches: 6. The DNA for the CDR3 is TGTGCCAGCAGCTCCCGGACAGGGGGCTATGAGACCCAGTACTTC. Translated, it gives CASSSRTGGYETQYF.

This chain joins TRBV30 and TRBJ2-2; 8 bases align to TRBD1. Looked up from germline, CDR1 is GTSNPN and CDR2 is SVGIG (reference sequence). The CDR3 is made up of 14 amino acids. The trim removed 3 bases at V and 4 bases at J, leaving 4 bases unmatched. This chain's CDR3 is CAWRQGVITGELFF. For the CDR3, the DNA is TGTGCCTGGAGACAGGGGGTTATCACCGGGGAGCTGTTTTTT.

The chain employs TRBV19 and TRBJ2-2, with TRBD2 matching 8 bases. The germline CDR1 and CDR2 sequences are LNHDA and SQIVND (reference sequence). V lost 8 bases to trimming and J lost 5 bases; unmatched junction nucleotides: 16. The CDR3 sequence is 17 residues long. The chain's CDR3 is CASRELADTLKTGELFF. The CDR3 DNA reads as TGTGCCAGTCGGGAACTAGCGGATACTCTGAAAACCGGGGAGCTGTTTTTT.

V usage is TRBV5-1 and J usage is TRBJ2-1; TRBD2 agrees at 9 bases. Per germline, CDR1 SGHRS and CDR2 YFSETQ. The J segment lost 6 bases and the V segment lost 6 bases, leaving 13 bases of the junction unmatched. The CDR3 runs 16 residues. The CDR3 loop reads CASMVAGASLGNEQFF. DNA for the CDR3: TGCGCCAGCATGGTAGCGGGAGCCTCCCTAGGCAATGAGCAGTTCTTC.

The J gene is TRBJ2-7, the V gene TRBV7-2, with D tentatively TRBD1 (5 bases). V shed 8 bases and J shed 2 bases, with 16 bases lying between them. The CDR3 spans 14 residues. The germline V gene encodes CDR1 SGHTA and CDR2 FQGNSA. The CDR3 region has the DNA TGTGCCAGCCTCTCAGGGATGACCACCTACGAGCAGTACTTC. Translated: CASLSGMTTYEQYF.